A single sample gave rise to the 3 T cell receptor beta chains below, sequenced in a study of T cell repertoires in aging, cancer and after chemotherapy. Peripheral blood genomic DNA, not sorted cells or RNA, was the template. TRB rearrangements spanning V, D and J were amplified using mixed TRB-A/B primers. TCRdb called the multiplex PCR reads again in MiXCR, with one record for every CDR3 protein. The sample comprises some 3,500 distinct CDR3 sequences, about 25% of which are singletons, and 4.2% rests with the top ten. Source material: blood. The receptor source for this set is a human donor with a solid tumor.

The V and J genes are TRBV7-6 and TRBJ2-7; the D gene is possibly TRBD1 (5 bases). The CDR3 has 13 residues. Trimming took off 1 base at V and 5 bases at J, with 9 bases between the two ends. CDR1 is SGHVS and CDR2 is FNYEAQ in the germline V gene. The CDR3 nucleotides read TGTGCCAGCAGCTTAGTAGCCAGGGACGAGCAGTACTTC. Translation: CASSLVARDEQYF.

Turning to this clonotype: Germline is not matched at one junction end, which may reflect a read error. The chain employs TRBV7-4 and TRBJ1-1; D uncertain. The CDR3 sequence is 14 residues long. Looked up from germline, CDR1 is SGHVT and CDR2 is SQSDAQ. The CDR3 loop reads CASSLVVGNTEDFF. In nucleotides, the CDR3 is TGTGCCAGCAGCTTAGTGGTAGGAAACACTGAAGATTTCTTT.

The chain links TRBV6-2 or TRBV6-3 to TRBJ1-1; TRBD1 agrees at 7 bases. The junction had 9 bases not matched to a gene; V was cut back by 2 bases and J by 3 bases. The CDR3 totals 16 residues. Germline lookup yields CDR1 MNHEY and CDR2 SVGEGT. The DNA of the CDR3 is TGTGCCAGCAGTTACGAGGGGGCGGGATTGGACACTGAAGCTTTCTTT. It codes for CASSYEGAGLDTEAFF.